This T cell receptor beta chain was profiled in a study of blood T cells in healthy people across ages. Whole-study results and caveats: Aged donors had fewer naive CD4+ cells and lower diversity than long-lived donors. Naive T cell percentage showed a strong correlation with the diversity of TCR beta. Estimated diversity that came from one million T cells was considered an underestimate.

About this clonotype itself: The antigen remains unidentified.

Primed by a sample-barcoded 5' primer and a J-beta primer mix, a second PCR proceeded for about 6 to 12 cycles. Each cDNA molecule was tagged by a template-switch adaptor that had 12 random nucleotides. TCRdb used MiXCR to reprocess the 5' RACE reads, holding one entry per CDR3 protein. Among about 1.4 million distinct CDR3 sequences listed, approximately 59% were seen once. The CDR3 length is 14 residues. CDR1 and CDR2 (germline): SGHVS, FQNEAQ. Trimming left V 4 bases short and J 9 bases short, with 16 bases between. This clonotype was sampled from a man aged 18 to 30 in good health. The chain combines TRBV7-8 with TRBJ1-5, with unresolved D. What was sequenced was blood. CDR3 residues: CASSSAPKGLPQHF. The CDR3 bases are TGTGCCAGCAGCTCTGCCCCCAAAGGGCTGCCCCAGCATTTT.